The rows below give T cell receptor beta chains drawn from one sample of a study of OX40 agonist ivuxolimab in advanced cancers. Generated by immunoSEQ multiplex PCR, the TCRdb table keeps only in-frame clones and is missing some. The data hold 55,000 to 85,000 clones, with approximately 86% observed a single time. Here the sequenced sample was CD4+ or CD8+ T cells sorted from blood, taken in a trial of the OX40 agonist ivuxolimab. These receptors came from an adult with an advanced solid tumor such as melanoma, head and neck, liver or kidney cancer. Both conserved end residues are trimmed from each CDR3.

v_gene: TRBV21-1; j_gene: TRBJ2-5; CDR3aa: ASSTFTSGETQY
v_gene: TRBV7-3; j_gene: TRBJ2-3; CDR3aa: ASSLDRLQEGDTQY
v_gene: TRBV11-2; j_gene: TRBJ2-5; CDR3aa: ASSLGSESQY
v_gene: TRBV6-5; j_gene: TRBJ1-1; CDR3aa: ASSYPWKGGTEAF
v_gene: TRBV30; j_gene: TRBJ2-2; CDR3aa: AWSEGSNTGELF
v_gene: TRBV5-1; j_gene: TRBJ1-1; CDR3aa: ASSPQGAPYTEAF
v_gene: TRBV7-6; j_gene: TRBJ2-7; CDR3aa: ASSPGLAVTYEQY
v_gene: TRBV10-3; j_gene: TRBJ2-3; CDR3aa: AISGGGVGVTDTQY
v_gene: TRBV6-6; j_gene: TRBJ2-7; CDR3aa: ASSTGLAVYEQY
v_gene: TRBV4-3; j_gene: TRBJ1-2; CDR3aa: ASSQDVRGWARNYGYT
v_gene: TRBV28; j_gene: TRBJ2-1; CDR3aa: ASSLPGQTPVEQF
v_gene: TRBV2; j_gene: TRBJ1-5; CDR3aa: ASRSTANQPQH
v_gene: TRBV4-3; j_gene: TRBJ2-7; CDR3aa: ASSPSGGSYEQY
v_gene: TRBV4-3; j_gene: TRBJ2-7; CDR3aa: ASSQRYDGFYEQY
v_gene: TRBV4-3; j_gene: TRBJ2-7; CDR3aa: ASSQRTAYEQY
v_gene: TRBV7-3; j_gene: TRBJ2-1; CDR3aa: ASSLIGPAAGADNEQF
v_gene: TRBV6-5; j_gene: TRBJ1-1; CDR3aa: ASSYDRGSEAF
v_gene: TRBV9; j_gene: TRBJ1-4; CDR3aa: ASSVDNRPSELF
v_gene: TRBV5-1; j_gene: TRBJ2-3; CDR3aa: ASSLGVATTDTQY
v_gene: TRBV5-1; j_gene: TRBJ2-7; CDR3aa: ASSRGPGEVYEQY
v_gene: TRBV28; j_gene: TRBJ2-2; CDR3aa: ASSFGGYTGELF
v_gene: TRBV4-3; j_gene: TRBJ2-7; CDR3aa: ASSQDYGGPTYEQY
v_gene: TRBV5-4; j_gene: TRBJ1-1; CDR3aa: ASSLGRTGGVNTEAF
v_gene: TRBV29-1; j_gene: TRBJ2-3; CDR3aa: SAGQGRSDTQY
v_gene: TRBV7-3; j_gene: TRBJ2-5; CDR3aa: ASSPGRPPETQY
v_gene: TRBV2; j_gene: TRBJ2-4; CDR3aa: ASSSTRNIQY
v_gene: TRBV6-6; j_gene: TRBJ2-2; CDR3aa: ASRSLGRNTGELF
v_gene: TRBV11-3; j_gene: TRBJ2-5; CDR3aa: ASSAGTSGSLETQY
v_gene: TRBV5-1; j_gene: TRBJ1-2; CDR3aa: ASRAGYGYT
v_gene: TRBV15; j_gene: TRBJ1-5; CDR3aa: ATSLPNQPQH
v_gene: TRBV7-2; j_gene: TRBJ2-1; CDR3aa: ASSLEALGGRF
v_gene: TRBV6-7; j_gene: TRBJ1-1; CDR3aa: ANPRGVEAF
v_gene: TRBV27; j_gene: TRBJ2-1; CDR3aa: ASSLQGVAFSYNEQF
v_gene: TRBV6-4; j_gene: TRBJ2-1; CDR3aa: ASTPPREDWNEQF
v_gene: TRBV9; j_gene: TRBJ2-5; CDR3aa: ASSVGTYQETQY
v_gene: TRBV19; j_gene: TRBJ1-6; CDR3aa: ASSIRRTWGDMNSPLH
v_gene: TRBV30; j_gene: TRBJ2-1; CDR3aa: AWSVVVYEQF
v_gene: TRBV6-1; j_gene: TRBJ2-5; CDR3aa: ASCLSGGAGETQY
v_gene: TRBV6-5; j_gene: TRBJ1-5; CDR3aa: ASSYSRQGVQPQH
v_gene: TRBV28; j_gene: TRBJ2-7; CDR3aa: ASSPATGYLYEQY
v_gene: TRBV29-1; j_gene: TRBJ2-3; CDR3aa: SVDQGGTDTQY
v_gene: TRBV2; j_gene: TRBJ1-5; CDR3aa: ASREGVGNQPQH
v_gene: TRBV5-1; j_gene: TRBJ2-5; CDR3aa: ASSLAGGRDQETQY
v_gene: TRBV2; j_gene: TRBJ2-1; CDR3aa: ASSVGTSVYNEQF
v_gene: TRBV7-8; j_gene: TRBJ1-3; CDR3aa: ASSPRDMGFRSGNTIY
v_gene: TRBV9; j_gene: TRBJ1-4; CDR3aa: ASSVATGAYEKLF
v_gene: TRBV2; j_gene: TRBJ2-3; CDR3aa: ASSPPPDTQY
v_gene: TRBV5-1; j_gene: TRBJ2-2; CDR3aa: ASSLTGNTGELF
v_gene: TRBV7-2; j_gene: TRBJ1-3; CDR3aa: ASSAPPGAGSGNTIY
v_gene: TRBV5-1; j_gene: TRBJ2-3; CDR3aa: ASSLVREIDTQY
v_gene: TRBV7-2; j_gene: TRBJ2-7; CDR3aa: ASSETGPYEQY
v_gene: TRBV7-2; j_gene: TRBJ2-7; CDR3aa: ASSLLGQGSSYEQY